Here is one TCR beta chain with its context. Its binding antigen is unknown. It has no much larger one-base neighbor in the sample; base qualities were not kept. These data come from a study of blood T cell repertoires in COVID-19 (dated by TCRdb to the early 2020s). With respect to the entire study: Recovered participants in ImmuneRACE Cohort 3 were defined by two consecutive negative NP/OP PCR tests, clearance by a healthcare professional, or resolution of symptoms. Samples covering the acute and convalescent phases of COVID-19 were provided by collaborators in the United States, Italy and Spain. The material from the prospective study consisted of cDNA or gDNA derived from T cells, B-cell-depleted T cells, or PBMCs. Subjects who had been exposed to COVID-19, were actively infected with it, or had recovered from it provided the deeply sampled blood TCRbeta repertoires that made up the dataset. The repertoires were released in a freely available public database intended as a resource for research on the immune response to SARS-CoV-2. The samples were drawn from the first 160 participants of the ongoing ImmuneRACE study and from 1,254 subjects provided by 6 global collaborators. The sample metadata nearly always contained a de-identified subject ID, COVID-19 status, age in years and sex. Where available, HLA class I and class II types were obtained from metadata supplied by the sample provider rather than from assay-based typing. General findings and caveats noted by the study authors: The quantity of clinical and demographic metadata differed by source and by participant and was supplied without curation.

Based on the germline V gene, the CDR1 and CDR2 sequences are MGHRA and YSYEKL. The germline V and J ends show losses of 1 base and 9 bases respectively, and no gene match explains 11 bases of the junction. From the cysteine up to the phenylalanine, the CDR3 has a length of 16 residues. Just the 48-base CDR3 DNA is kept, in frame starting at base 1. In the prospective study, participants were about 18 to 89 years old, resided in about two dozen geographic areas of the United States, and were enrolled through a virtual design. To assign participants to cohorts, the prospective study relied on clinical history that participants themselves reported in a screening survey and a study questionnaire. In the prospective study, whole blood, serum and a nasopharyngeal or oropharyngeal swab were collected from each participant by mobile phlebotomists. Over a 2-month period, participants in the prospective study had the option of providing additional blood draws and questionnaires. Before DNA extraction, prospective study blood samples were shipped either frozen or at room temperature.

The immunoSEQ Assay, a bias-controlled multiplex PCR, was used to amplify TCRbeta CDR3 regions from genomic DNA. The paper's processing steps were these. The number of nucleated cells in each sample was estimated from the amplification of reference gene primers within the assay. To quantify the absolute abundance of each unique TCRbeta CDR3 rearrangement, sequence reads were collapsed and filtered. For each sample, productive Simpson clonality was calculated as the square root of Simpson's diversity index across productive rearrangements. TCRdb holds this immuneACCESS table with in-frame rearrangements only. Some clones are missing; in checked studies, unresolved V genes explain under half, and the rest has no known cause. V and J calls and clone size are given by that table; D and trimming were obtained from the DNA. The sample table holds fewer than 250,000 clones, of which approximately 90% were seen once. Roughly 25% of the sample is in the top ten clones.

The chain joins TRBV4-1 to TRBJ2-2, with TRBD2 matching 7 junction bases. This sequence was found in a woman aged 40 to 55 in a cohort exposed to, infected with or recovered from COVID-19 (not recorded which). Material for sequencing was PBMCs or T cells enriched from blood (not recorded which). The CDR3 here reads CASSQASRGGGRELFF. The sequence in DNA is TGCGCCAGCAGCCAAGCTTCCCGGGGCGGGGGAAGGGAGCTGTTTTTT.